This T cell receptor beta chain was identified during a study of T cell repertoires in cytomegalovirus infection. This clonotype has at least ten counts. Germline V gene lookup returns CDR1 LNHDA and CDR2 SQIVND (reference sequence). The V end lost 1 base, the J end lost 0 bases, and 6 bases lay between the germline ends. The CDR3 extends over 15 amino acids. TCRdb used MiXCR to reprocess the reads, holding one entry per CDR3 protein. Of fewer than 300,000 distinct CDR3 sequences listed, roughly 26% were seen once; the top ten hold around 14%. This receptor was obtained from a human donor in good health (CMV status not recorded). Some clones in this sample may be carry-over from other donors' samples. V gene TRBV19 combines with J gene TRBJ2-2, with no clear D. Sample: PBMCs. CDR3 in DNA: TGTGCCAGTAGTATAGGGACGACGAACACCGGGGAGCTGTTTTTT. Protein product: CASSIGTTNTGELFF.